This T cell receptor beta chain derives from a study of shared clonotypes between healthy human individuals. Study findings and constraints: Across a handful of donors, naive CD4 shared roughly 5%, naive CD8 around 3.8%, memory CD4 roughly 2.4%, memory CD8 under 0.5%. Generation probabilities of non-shared clonotypes were lower (relative to those shared by all four donors). How much donors shared clonotypes was expected to be affected by sequencing depth.

Per the germline V gene, CDR1 is MNHNS and CDR2 is SASEGT. V shed 4 bases and J shed 4 bases, with 13 bases lying between them. The CDR3 contains 15 residues. A remark on this clone: The antigen remains undetermined.

Clones were sequenced by immunoSEQ multiplex PCR, and TCRdb holds only the in-frame ones, with some missing. The sample shows 600,000 to 750,000 clones, roughly 72% of them seen only once. This TCR was sampled from a woman aged 25 to 39 in good health. V and J are TRBV6-1 and TRBJ2-2; no clear D gene. Sequenced sample: memory CD4+ T cells sorted from blood. Sample subset: CD45RA-negative fraction. The CDR3 loop is CASSARVDGTGELFF. Here the CDR3 DNA reads TGTGCCAGCAGTGCCCGAGTAGATGGCACCGGGGAGCTGTTTTTT.